The 17 T cell receptor beta chains presented below share a single source sample, sequenced in a study of CD8+ T cells in alopecia areata. Extraction and reverse transcription of RNA yielded cDNA as the sequencing template. The protocol was immunoSEQ multiplex PCR, while the TCRdb copy is restricted to in-frame clones and leaves out a portion. The table has about 200,000 clones, 35% to 40% seen once. Treatment: oral pan-JAK inhibitor, 5-10 mg twice daily. The sequencing here drew on CD4+ T cells sorted from blood, taken at approximately week 30, from a patient treated with tofacitinib. The receptors were sampled from a human donor with alopecia areata.

This clone showed up just a few times. This chain links TRBV4-2 with TRBJ2-7, with D unclear. The V end lost 0 bases, the J end lost 3 bases, and 12 bases lay between the germline ends. The germline V gene encodes CDR1 LGHNA and CDR2 YNFKEQ. CDR3 size: 15 residues. CDR3 protein: CASSQDPARFYEQYF. The CDR3 DNA follows: TGTGCCAGCAGCCAAGATCCGGCCAGGTTCTACGAGCAGTACTTC.

This chain uses TRBV6-5 with TRBJ1-6, with TRBD1 as a possible D gene (6 bases). Germline CDR1 MNHEY, CDR2 SVGAGI. The CDR3 runs to 15 residues. V gave up 5 bases and J gave up 4 bases, with 12 bases separating them. CDR3 residues: CASSMDSFYNSPLHF. As DNA, the CDR3 is TGTGCCAGCAGTATGGACAGCTTTTATAATTCACCCCTCCACTTT.

This rearrangement joins TRBV7-9 to TRBJ2-3; 9 positions match TRBD2. Unmatched junction bases numbered 12, after V lost 8 bases and J lost 0 bases. CDR1 is SEHNR and CDR2 is FQNEAQ in the germline V gene (reference sequence). This CDR3 is 17 amino acids long. The CDR3 coding sequence is TGTGCCAGCCCCCCGGCGGGGGGGCTGCTGAGCACAGATACGCAGTATTTT. Amino acid sequence: CASPPAGGLLSTDTQYF.

This clone was recorded a few times. The chain combines TRBV28 with TRBJ2-5; 9 nucleotides align to TRBD1. Germline CDR1 MDHEN, CDR2 SYDVKM. The CDR3 totals 13 residues. With 6 bases clipped from V and 7 bases from J, the junction kept 6 bases outside the gene matches. The CDR3 DNA sequence: TGTGCCAGCAGCCGAATACAGGGGGCGACCCAGTACTTC. Translated: CASSRIQGATQYF.

The sample holds many counts of this clone. The chain carries TRBV11-2 and TRBJ2-1; 9 bases are a match to TRBD2. This CDR3 is 16 amino acids long. J gave up 5 bases and V 8 bases, and 13 bases lay outside the gene matches. The germline CDR1 and CDR2 sequences are SGHAT and FQNNGV. CDR3 sequence reads: CASPSGAGGPNNEQFF. The CDR3 nucleotides read TGTGCCAGCCCTTCGGGGGCGGGAGGGCCGAACAATGAGCAGTTCTTC.

The chain joins TRBV9 to TRBJ1-6, with 7 bases that match TRBD1. Germline V gene lookup returns CDR1 SGDLS and CDR2 YYNGEE. The CDR3 is 14 residues long. The ends lost 4 bases at V and 5 bases at J; junction bases unmatched: 3. CDR3 in amino acids: CASSLTGNNSPLHF. The CDR3 DNA follows: TGTGCCAGCAGCCTGACAGGGAATAATTCACCCCTCCACTTT.

This clone showed up just a few times. This chain joins TRBV5-1 and TRBJ2-2; no firm D call. Trimming left V 3 bases short and J 6 bases short, with 9 bases between. CDR1 is SGHRS and CDR2 is YFSETQ in the germline V gene. This CDR3 is built from 13 residues. CDR3 region: CASSSRLAGELFF. In DNA form, the CDR3 reads TGCGCCAGCAGCTCAAGACTGGCCGGGGAGCTGTTTTTT.

The CDR3 loop reads CASSELGPGEQYF. Here the CDR3 DNA reads TGTGCCAGCAGTGAACTGGGTCCGGGCGAGCAGTACTTC. This chain joins TRBV25-1 and TRBJ2-7, with D unclear. The V and J ends lost 2 bases and 6 bases respectively, with 11 bases between them. Germline loops: CDR1 MGHDK, CDR2 SYGVNS. The CDR3 length is 13 residues.

The J gene is TRBJ2-6, the V gene TRBV25-1; 7 bases map to TRBD1. The CDR3 extends over 18 amino acids. V lost 0 bases and J lost 0; bases outside the gene matches: 5. From germline, CDR1 is MGHDK and CDR2 SYGVNS. CDR3 region: CASSEYEGGISGANVLTF. CDR3 DNA sequence: TGTGCCAGCAGTGAATATGAAGGGGGCATCTCTGGGGCCAACGTCCTGACTTTC. Full variable domain (rest looked up from reference TRBV25-1 and TRBJ2-6): EADIYQTPRYLVIGTGKKITLECSQTMGHDKMYWYQQDPGMELHLIHYSYGVNSTEKGDLSSESTVSRIRTEHFPLTLESARPSHTSQYLCASSEYEGGISGANVLTFGAGSRLTVL.

The rearrangement joins TRBV5-1 to TRBJ2-6, with 10 bases fitting TRBD1. The CDR3 has 18 amino acids. Germline V gene lookup returns CDR1 SGHRS and CDR2 YFSETQ. V lost 4 bases, J lost 3 bases, and 10 bases stayed unmatched. CDR3 sequence reads: CASSRRTGGLDGANVLTF. Here the CDR3 DNA reads TGCGCCAGCAGCCGTCGGACAGGGGGATTGGATGGGGCCAACGTCCTGACTTTC.

The chain uses TRBV18 and TRBJ1-5, with a possible D match to TRBD1 (5 bases). Germline values: CDR1 KGHSH, CDR2 LQKENI. The germline V and J ends were trimmed by 3 bases and 0 bases, with 12 bases remaining between them. This CDR3 comprises 16 residues. CDR3 DNA: TGTGCCAGCTCACCTCGGGGGGGGAATAGCAATCAGCCCCAGCATTTT. It translates to CASSPRGGNSNQPQHF.

The chain recombines TRBV4-2 with TRBJ2-3; 8 nucleotides align to TRBD2. The CDR3 runs 18 residues. V lost 0 bases to trimming and J lost 6 bases; unmatched junction nucleotides: 14. Germline CDR1 and CDR2: LGHNA and YNFKEQ. For the CDR3, the DNA is TGTGCCAGCAGCCAAGATCTCGGATCGGGAGGGCCGGCCGATACGCAGTATTTT. Translation: CASSQDLGSGGPADTQYF.

In DNA form, the CDR3 reads TGTGCCAGCAGCGTGGGGACCCGGTTGGAGGAGCAGTACTTC. This translates into CASSVGTRLEEQYF. The rearrangement joins TRBV5-4 to TRBJ2-7; D assignment may be TRBD1 or TRBD2 (5 bases each). The V gene lost 4 bases and the J gene lost 7 bases, with 18 bases spanning the gap. Germline CDR1 reads SGHNT; CDR2 reads YYREEE (reference sequence). The CDR3 has 14 residues.

The chain joins TRBV30 to TRBJ2-7; 8 positions match TRBD2. Germline assignment: CDR1 GTSNPN and CDR2 SVGIG (reference sequence). The CDR3 is 15 amino acids. The V and J ends lost 1 base and 2 bases, in that order; junction bases with no gene match: 7. CDR3 residues: CAWSASSGPPYEQYF. The CDR3 nucleotides read TGTGCCTGGAGTGCCTCTAGCGGGCCCCCCTACGAGCAGTACTTC.

The chain combines TRBV29-1 with TRBJ1-5; D remains ambiguous. This CDR3 contains 12 residues. Germline V gene sequence: CDR1 SQVTM, CDR2 ANQGSEA. V shed 7 bases and J shed 3 bases, with 10 bases lying between them. The CDR3 region has the DNA TGCAGCGCCGGTTCTGTCAATCAGCCCCAGCATTTT. Its translation: CSAGSVNQPQHF. Full variable domain (missing parts from reference TRBV29-1 and TRBJ1-5): SAVISQKPSRDICQRGTSLTIQCQVDSQVTMMFWYRQQPGQSLTLIATANQGSEATYESGFVIDKFPISRPNLTFSTLTVSNMSPEDSSIYLCSAGSVNQPQHFGDGTRLSIL.

The CDR3 nucleotides are TGTGCCACTAATGACAGGGGGGATCAGCCCCAGCATTTT. Residues: CATNDRGDQPQHF. The chain couples TRBV6-1 to TRBJ1-5; 9 bases match TRBD1. This CDR3 region has 13 residues. Germline V lookup: CDR1 MNHNS, CDR2 SASEGT. Unmatched junction bases numbered 6, after V lost 10 bases and J lost 5 bases.

For this clone: Other DNA sequences of this sample code for an identical CDR3. The chain carries TRBV11-2 and TRBJ2-7; 12 positions match TRBD2. The CDR3 totals 15 residues. Trimming cost V 1 base and J 2 bases; bases outside gene matches: 0. Per germline, CDR1 SGHAT and CDR2 FQNNGV. CDR3 loop: CASSLGLAGAYEQYF. Written as DNA, the CDR3 is TGTGCCAGCAGCTTAGGACTAGCGGGAGCCTACGAGCAGTACTTC.